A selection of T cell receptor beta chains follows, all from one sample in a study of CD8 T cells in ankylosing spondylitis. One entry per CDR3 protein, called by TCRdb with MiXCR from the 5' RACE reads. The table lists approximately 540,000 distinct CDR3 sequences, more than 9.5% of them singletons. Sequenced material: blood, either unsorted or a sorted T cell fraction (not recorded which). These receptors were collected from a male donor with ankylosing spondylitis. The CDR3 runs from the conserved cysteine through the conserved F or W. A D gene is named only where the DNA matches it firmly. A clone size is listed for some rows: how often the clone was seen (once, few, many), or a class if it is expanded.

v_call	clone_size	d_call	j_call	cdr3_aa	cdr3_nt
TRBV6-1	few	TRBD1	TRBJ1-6	CASSVRPGQGGLPLHF	TGTGCCAGCAGCGTTCGACCGGGACAGGGGGGTCTTCCCCTCCACTTT
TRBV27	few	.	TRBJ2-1	CASSFGWNNEQFF	TGTGCCAGCAGTTTCGGGTGGAACAATGAGCAGTTCTTC
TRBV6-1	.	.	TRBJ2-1	CASSEGGGMGNEQFF	TGTGCCAGCAGTGAAGGAGGCGGGATGGGGAATGAGCAGTTCTTC
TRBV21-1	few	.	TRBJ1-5	CASFPRGLSNQPQHF	TGTGCCAGCTTCCCCAGGGGCCTTAGCAATCAGCCCCAGCATTTT
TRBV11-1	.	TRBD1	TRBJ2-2	CASSSTPRTGSNTGELFF	TGTGCCAGCAGCTCTACCCCCCGGACAGGGTCGAACACCGGGGAGCTGTTTTTT
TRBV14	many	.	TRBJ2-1	CASSQDRSSPKFEQFF	TGTGCCAGCAGCCAAGACAGAAGTTCTCCCAAGTTTGAGCAGTTCTTC
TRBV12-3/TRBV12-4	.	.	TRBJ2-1	CASRGNWASSYNEQFF	TGTGCCAGCAGAGGGAACTGGGCGAGCTCCTACAATGAGCAGTTCTTC
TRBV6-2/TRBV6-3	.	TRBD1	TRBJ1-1	CASSVAEDRGFTEAFF	TGTGCCAGCAGTGTCGCGGAGGACAGGGGGTTCACTGAAGCTTTCTTT
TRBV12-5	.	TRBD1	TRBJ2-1	CASGLLGTGGFDDEQFF	TGTGCTAGTGGTTTGCTAGGGACAGGAGGATTTGATGATGAGCAGTTCTTC
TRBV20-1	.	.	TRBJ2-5	CSARGTGQETQYF	TGCAGTGCTAGGGGGACGGGCCAAGAGACCCAGTACTTC
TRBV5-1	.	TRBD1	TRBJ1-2	CASSPSGQGGFGYTF	TGCGCCAGCAGCCCAAGTGGACAGGGAGGGTTCGGCTACACCTTC
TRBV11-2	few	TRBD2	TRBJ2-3	CASSLRGSGSADTQYF	TGTGCCAGCAGCCTTCGGGGGAGCGGGAGTGCAGATACGCAGTATTTT
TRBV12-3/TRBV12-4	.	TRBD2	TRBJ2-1	CASSLRGGPGEQFF	TGTGCCAGCAGTTTAAGGGGAGGGCCCGGTGAGCAGTTCTTC
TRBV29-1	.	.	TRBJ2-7	CSVEGYEQYF	TGCAGCGTTGAGGGCTACGAGCAGTACTTC
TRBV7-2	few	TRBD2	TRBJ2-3	CASSLVASGLITQYF	TGTGCCAGCAGCTTAGTGGCTAGCGGGTTGATTACGCAGTATTTT
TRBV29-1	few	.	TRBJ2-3	CSVEMAADTQYF	TGCAGCGTTGAAATGGCGGCAGATACGCAGTATTTT
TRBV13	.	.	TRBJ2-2	CASSLDPLGELFF	TGTGCCAGCAGCTTAGACCCTCTGGGGGAGCTGTTTTTT
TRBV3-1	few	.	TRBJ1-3	CASSQAGSGNTIYF	TGTGCCAGCAGCCAGGCGGGGTCTGGAAACACCATATATTTT
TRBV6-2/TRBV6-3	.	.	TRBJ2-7	CASSSFGPWEAYEQYF	TGTGCCAGCAGTTCCTTTGGGCCGTGGGAAGCCTACGAGCAGTACTTC
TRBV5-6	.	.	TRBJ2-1	CASSLDGHGRSHEQFF	TGTGCCAGCAGCTTGGATGGACATGGGCGATCTCATGAGCAGTTCTTC
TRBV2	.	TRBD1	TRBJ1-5	CASSEGTGDRNQPQHF	TGTGCCAGCAGTGAAGGGACAGGGGATCGCAATCAGCCCCAGCATTTT
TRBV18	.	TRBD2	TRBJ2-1	CASSPIAGGPRYNEQFF	TGTGCCAGCTCACCTATAGCGGGAGGGCCTAGGTACAATGAGCAGTTCTTC
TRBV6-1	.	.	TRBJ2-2	CASLDFPGELFF	TGTGCCAGCCTCGACTTCCCCGGGGAGCTGTTTTTT
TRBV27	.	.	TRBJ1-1	CASAISTGHTEAFF	TGTGCCAGCGCTATATCAACGGGGCACACTGAAGCTTTCTTT
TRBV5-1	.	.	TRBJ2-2	CACSQRGDTGELFF	TGCGCCTGCAGCCAAAGAGGGGACACCGGGGAGCTGTTTTTT
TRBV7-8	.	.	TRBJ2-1	CASRVSAGEQFF	TGTGCCAGCAGGGTAAGTGCCGGAGAGCAGTTCTTC
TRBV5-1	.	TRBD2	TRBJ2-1	CASSSAGDLYNEQFF	TGCGCCAGCAGCTCAGCGGGAGATCTCTACAATGAGCAGTTCTTC
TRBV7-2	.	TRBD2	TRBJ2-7	CASSLSSGRHLEQYF	TGTGCCAGCAGCTTGTCTAGCGGGAGACATCTCGAGCAGTACTTC
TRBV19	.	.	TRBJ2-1	CATLARVGYNEQFF	TGTGCCACCCTGGCCCGGGTAGGCTACAATGAGCAGTTCTTC
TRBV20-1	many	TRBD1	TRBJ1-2	CSAPDRVDGYTF	TGCAGTGCACCGGACAGGGTTGATGGCTACACCTTC
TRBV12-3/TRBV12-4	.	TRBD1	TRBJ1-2	CASSPSGDRVKNGYTF	TGTGCCAGCAGTCCCAGTGGGGACAGGGTGAAGAATGGCTACACCTTC
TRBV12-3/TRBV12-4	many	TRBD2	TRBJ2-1	CASSRGEPVYNEQFF	TGTGCCAGCAGTCGGGGGGAACCCGTCTACAATGAGCAGTTCTTC
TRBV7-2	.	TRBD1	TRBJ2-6	CALQGPGANVLTF	TGTGCCTTACAGGGGCCTGGGGCCAACGTCCTGACTTTC
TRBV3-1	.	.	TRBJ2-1	CASSQVGGNNEQFF	TGTGCCAGCAGCCAAGTAGGGGGGAACAATGAGCAGTTCTTC
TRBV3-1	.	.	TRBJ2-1	CASSQGGAYNEQFF	TGTGCCAGCAGCCAAGGTGGGGCCTACAATGAGCAGTTCTTC
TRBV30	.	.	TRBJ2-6	CAWPQTGSTTGSGANVLTF	TGTGCCTGGCCACAGACAGGTTCTACTACGGGATCTGGGGCCAACGTCCTGACTTTC
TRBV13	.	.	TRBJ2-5	CASSLYRMGTQYF	TGTGCCAGCAGCTTATACCGTATGGGGACCCAGTACTTC
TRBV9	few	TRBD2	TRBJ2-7	CASSPRTSSYEQYF	TGTGCCAGCAGCCCGCGGACTAGCAGCTACGAGCAGTACTTC
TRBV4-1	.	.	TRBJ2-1	CASSPTRLGREQFF	TGCGCCAGCAGCCCCACCCGTTTGGGACGAGAGCAGTTCTTC
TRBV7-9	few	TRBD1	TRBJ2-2	CASSPPSRGHTGELFF	TGTGCCAGCAGCCCCCCAAGCAGGGGGCACACCGGGGAGCTGTTTTTT
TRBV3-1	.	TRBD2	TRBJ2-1	CASSPRGPLAGDYNEQFF	TGTGCCAGCAGCCCGAGGGGGCCTCTAGCGGGAGATTACAATGAGCAGTTCTTC
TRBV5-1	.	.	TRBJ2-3	CASRSSRVSTDTQYF	TGCGCCAGCAGATCCTCGAGGGTTAGCACAGATACGCAGTATTTT
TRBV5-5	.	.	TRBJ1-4	CASSFSTGEKLFF	TGTGCCAGCAGCTTCTCCACGGGGGAAAAACTGTTTTTT
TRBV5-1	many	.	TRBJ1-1	CASSTQGNTEAFF	TGCGCCAGCAGCACCCAGGGAAACACTGAAGCTTTCTTT
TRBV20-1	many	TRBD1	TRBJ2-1	CSASPGQGYYNEQFF	TGCAGTGCTAGTCCGGGACAGGGGTACTACAATGAGCAGTTCTTC
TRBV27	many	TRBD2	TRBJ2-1	CASNLLAGGKNEQFF	TGTGCCAGCAACTTACTAGCGGGAGGGAAAAATGAGCAGTTCTTC
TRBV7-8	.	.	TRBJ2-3	CASSLATGPSTDTQYF	TGTGCCAGCAGCTTAGCCACAGGTCCTAGCACAGATACGCAGTATTTT
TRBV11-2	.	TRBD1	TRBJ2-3	CASRLWTGQTTDTQYF	TGTGCCAGCAGATTGTGGACGGGACAGACCACAGATACGCAGTATTTT
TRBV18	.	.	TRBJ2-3	CASSPEPSDTQYF	TGTGCCAGCTCACCAGAGCCATCAGATACGCAGTATTTT